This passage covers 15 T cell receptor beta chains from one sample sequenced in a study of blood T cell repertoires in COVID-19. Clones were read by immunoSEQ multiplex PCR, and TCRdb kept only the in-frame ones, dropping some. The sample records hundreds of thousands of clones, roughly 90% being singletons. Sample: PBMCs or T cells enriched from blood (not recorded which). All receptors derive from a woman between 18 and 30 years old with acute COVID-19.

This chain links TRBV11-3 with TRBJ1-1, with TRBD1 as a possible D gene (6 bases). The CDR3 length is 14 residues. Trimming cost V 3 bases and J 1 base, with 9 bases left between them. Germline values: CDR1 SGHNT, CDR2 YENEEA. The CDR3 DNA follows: TGTGCCAGCAGCTTGATGGGACAGAACACTGAAGCTTTCTTT. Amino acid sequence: CASSLMGQNTEAFF.

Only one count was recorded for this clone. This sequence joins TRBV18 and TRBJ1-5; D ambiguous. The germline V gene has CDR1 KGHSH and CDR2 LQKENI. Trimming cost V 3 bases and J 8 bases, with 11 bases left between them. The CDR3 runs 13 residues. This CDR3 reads CASSPTNGEPQHF. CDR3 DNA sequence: TGTGCCAGCTCACCGACGAACGGGGAGCCCCAGCATTTT.

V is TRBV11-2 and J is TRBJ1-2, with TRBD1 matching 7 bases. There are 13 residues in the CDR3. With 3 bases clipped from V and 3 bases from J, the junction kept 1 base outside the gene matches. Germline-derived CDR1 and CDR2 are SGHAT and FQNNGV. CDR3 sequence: CASSFDRDYGYTF. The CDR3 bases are TGTGCCAGCAGCTTCGACAGGGACTATGGCTACACCTTC.

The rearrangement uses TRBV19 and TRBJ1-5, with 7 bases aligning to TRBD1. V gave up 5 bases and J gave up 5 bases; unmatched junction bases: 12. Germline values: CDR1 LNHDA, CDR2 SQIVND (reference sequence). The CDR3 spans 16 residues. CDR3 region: CASSAENRGFYQPQHF. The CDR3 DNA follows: TGTGCCAGTAGTGCAGAGAACAGGGGATTCTATCAGCCCCAGCATTTT.

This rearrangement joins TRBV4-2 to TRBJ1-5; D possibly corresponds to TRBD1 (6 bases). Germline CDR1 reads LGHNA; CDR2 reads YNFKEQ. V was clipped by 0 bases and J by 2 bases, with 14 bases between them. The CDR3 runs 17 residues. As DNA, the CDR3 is TGTGCCAGCAGCCAAGATCGGGGGGGCAGGGGCAATCAGCCCCAGCATTTT. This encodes CASSQDRGGRGNQPQHF.

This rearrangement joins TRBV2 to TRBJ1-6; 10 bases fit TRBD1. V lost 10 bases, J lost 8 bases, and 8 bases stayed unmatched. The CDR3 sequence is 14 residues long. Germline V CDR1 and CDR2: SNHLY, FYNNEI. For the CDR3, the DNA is TGTGCCACCCGGGGACAGGGGCTGCATTCACCCCTCCACTTT. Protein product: CATRGQGLHSPLHF. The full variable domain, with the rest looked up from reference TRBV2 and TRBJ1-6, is EPEVTQTPSHQVTQMGQEVILRCVPISNHLYFYWYRQILGQKVEFLVSFYNNEISEKSEIFDDQFSVERPDGSNFTLKIRSTKLEDSAMYFCATRGQGLHSPLHFGNGTRLTVT.

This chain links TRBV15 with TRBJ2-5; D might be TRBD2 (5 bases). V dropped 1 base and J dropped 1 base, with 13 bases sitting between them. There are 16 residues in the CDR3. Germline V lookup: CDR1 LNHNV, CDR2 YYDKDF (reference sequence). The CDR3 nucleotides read TGTGCCACCAGCAGAGCGGTAGGGAGTGGCCAAGAGACCCAGTACTTC. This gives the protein CATSRAVGSGQETQYF.

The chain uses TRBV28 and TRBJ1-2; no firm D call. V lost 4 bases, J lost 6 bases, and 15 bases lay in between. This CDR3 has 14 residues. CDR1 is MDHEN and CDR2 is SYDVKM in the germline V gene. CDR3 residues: CASSWSQSEDGYTF. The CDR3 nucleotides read TGTGCCAGCAGTTGGAGCCAATCGGAAGATGGCTACACCTTC.

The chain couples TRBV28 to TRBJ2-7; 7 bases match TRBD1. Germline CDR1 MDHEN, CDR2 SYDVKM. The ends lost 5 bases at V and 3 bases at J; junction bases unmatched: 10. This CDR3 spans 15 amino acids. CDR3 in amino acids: CASSRHGQASYEQYF. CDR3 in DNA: TGTGCCAGCAGTAGACACGGACAGGCTAGCTACGAGCAGTACTTC.

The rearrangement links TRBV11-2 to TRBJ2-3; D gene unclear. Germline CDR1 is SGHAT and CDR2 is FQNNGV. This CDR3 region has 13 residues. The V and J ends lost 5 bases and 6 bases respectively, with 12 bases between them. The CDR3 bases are TGTGCCAGCAGCGTCGACACCTACGATACGCAGTATTTT. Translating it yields CASSVDTYDTQYF.

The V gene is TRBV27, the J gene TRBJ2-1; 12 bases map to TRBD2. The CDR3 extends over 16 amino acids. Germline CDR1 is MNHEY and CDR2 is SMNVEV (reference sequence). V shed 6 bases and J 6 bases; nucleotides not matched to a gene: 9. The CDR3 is CASRNRLAGETNEQFF. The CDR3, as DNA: TGTGCCAGCAGAAACCGACTAGCGGGAGAGACCAATGAGCAGTTCTTC.

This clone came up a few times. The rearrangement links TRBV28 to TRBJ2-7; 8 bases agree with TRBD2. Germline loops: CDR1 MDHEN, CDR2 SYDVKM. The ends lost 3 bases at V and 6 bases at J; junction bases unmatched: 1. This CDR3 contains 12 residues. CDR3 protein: CASSFAGGEQYF. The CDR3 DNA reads TGTGCCAGCAGTTTCGCGGGAGGCGAGCAGTACTTC.

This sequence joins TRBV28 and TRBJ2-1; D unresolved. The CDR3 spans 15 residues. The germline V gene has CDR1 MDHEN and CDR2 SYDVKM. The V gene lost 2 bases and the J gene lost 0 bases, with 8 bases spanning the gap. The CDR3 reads CASSLSRSSYNEQFF. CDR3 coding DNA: TGTGCCAGCAGTTTAAGCCGGAGCTCCTACAATGAGCAGTTCTTC.

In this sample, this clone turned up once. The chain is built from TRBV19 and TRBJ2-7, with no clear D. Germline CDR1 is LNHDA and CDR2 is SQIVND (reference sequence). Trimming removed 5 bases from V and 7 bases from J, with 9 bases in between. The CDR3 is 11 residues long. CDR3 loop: CASSWAQEQYF. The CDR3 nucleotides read TGTGCCAGTAGTTGGGCCCAGGAGCAGTACTTC.

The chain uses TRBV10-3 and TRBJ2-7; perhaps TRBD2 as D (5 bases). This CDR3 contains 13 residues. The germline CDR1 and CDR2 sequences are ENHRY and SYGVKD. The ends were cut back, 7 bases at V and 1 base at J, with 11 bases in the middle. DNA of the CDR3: TGTGCCATCACGAGGACTGGGTCCTACGAGCAGTACTTC. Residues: CAITRTGSYEQYF.